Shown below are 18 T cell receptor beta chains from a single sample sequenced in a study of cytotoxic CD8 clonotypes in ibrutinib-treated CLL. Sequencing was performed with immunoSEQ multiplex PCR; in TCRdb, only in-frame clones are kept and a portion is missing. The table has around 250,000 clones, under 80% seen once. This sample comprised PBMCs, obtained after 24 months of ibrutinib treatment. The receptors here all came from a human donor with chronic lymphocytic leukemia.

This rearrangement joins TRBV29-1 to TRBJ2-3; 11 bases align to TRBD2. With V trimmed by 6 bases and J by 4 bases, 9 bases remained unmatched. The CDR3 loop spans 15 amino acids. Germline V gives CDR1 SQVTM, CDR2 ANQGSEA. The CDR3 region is CSVYTSGRSSDTQYF. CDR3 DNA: TGCAGCGTATATACTAGCGGGAGAAGCTCAGATACGCAGTATTTT.

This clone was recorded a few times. The CDR3 region has the DNA TGTGCCAGCAGCTTAAAGGCAGACGCTAACTATGGCTACACCTTC. Amino acid sequence: CASSLKADANYGYTF. The gene calls are TRBV7-2 and TRBJ1-2; D ambiguous. The germline V gene encodes CDR1 SGHTA and CDR2 FQGNSA. This CDR3 contains 15 residues. V was trimmed by 2 bases and J by 0 bases, leaving 10 bases between them.

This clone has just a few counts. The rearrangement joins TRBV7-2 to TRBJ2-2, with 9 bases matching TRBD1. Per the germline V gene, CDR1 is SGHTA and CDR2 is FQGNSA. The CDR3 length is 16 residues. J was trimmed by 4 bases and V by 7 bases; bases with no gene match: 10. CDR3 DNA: TGTGCCAGCATCCCGCCGGGACAGGGTGGCACCGGGGAGCTGTTTTTT. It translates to CASIPPGQGGTGELFF.

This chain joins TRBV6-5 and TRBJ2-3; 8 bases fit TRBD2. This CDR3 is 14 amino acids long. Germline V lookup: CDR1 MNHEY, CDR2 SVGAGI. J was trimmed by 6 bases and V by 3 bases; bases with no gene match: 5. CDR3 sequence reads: CASSYDSGIDTQYF. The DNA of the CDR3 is TGTGCCAGCAGTTATGATAGCGGGATTGATACGCAGTATTTT.

CDR3: CASSLGSGTYEQYF. The CDR3 DNA sequence: TGCGCCAGCAGCTTGGGGTCGGGAACCTACGAGCAGTACTTC. J is TRBJ2-7 and V is TRBV5-1, with a possible D match to TRBD2 (5 bases). Germline V gene lookup returns CDR1 SGHRS and CDR2 YFSETQ. Trimming stripped 0 bases from V and 2 bases from J, with 9 bases between. The CDR3 is 14 residues long.

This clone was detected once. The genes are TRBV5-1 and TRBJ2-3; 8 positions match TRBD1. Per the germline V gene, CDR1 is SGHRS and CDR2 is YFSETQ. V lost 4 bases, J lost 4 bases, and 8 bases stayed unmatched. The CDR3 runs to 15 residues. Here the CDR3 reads CASSPAAGGPDTQYF. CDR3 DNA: TGCGCCAGCAGCCCCGCGGCAGGGGGCCCAGATACGCAGTATTTT.

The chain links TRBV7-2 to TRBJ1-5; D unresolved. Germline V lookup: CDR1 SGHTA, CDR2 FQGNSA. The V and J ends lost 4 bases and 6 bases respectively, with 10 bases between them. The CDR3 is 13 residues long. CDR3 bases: TGTGCCAGCAGCTCCTCTTCGGGTCAGCCCCAGCATTTT. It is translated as CASSSSSGQPQHF.

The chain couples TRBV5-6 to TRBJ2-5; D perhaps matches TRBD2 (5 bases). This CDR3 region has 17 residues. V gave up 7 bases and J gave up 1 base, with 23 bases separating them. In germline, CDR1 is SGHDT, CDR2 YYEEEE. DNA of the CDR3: TGTGCCAGCCTCTCCTCTTCCGGACTGCTGGTCCAAGAGACCCAGTACTTC. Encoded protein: CASLSSSGLLVQETQYF.

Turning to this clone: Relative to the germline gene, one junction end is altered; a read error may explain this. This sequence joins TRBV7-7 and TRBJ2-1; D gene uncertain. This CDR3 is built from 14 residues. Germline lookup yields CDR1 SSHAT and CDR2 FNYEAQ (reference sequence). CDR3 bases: TGTGCTAGCAGCCCCAACCACGCCGACAATGAGCAGTTCTTC. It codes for CASSPNHADNEQFF.

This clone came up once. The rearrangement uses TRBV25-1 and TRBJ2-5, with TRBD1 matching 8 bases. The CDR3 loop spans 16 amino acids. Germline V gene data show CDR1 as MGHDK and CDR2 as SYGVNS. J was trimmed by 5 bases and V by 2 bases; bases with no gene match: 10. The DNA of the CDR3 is TGTGCCAGCAGTGAAGGGACAGGACCCAAGAGGGAGACCCAGTACTTC. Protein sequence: CASSEGTGPKRETQYF.

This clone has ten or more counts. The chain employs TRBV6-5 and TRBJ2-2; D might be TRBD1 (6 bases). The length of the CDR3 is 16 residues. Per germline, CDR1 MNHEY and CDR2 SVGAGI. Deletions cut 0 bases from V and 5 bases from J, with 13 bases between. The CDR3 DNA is TGTGCCAGCAGTTACTCGAAAAACAGGGAGACCGGGGAGCTGTTTTTT. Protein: CASSYSKNRETGELFF.

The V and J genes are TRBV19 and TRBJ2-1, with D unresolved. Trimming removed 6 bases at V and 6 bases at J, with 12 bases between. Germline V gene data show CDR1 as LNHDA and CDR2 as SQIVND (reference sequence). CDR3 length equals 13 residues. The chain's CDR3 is CASSLRSGNEQFF. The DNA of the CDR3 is TGTGCCAGTAGCCTCAGGTCGGGCAATGAGCAGTTCTTC. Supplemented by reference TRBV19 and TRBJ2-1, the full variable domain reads DGGITQSPKYLFRKEGQNVTLSCEQNLNHDAMYWYRQDPGQGLRLIYYSQIVNDFQKGDIAEGYSVSREKKESFPLTVTSAQKNPTAFYLCASSLRSGNEQFFGPGTRLTVL.

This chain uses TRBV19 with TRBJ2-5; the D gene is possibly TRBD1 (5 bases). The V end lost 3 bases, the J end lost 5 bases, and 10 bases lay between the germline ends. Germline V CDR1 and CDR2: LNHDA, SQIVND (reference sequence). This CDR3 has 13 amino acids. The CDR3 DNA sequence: TGTGCCAGTAGTATGTCGCAGGGTGAGACCCAGTACTTC. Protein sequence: CASSMSQGETQYF.

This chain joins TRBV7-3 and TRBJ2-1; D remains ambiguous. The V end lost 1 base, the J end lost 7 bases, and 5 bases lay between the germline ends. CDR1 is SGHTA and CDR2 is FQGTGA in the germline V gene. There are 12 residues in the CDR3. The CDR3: CASSLKGNEQFF. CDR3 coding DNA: TGTGCCAGCAGCTTAAAAGGGAATGAGCAGTTCTTC.

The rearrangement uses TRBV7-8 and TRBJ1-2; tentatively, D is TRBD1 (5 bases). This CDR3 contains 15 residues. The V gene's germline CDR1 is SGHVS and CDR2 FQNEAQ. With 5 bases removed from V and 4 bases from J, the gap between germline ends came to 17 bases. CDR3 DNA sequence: TGTGCCAGCAGCCCCTCCGGGGGAAGTACCTATGGCTACACCTTC. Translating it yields CASSPSGGSTYGYTF. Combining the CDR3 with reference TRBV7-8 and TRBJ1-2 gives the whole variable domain GAGVSQSPRYKVAKRGQDVALRCDPISGHVSLFWYQQALGQGPEFLTYFQNEAQLDKSGLPSDRFFAERPEGSVSTLKIQRTQQEDSAVYLCASSPSGGSTYGYTFGSGTRLTVV.

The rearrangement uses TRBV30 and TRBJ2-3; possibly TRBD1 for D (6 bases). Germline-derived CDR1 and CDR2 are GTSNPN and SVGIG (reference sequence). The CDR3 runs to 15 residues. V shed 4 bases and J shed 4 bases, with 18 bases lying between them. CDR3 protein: CAWIPPAGVADTQYF. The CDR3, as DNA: TGTGCCTGGATCCCCCCCGCAGGGGTCGCAGATACGCAGTATTTT.

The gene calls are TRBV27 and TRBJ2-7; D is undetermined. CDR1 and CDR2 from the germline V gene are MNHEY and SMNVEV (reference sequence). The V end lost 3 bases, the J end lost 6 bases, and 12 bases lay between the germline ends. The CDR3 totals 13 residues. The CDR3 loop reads CASSFARVREQYF. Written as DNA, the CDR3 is TGTGCCAGCAGTTTCGCAAGGGTCCGCGAGCAGTACTTC.

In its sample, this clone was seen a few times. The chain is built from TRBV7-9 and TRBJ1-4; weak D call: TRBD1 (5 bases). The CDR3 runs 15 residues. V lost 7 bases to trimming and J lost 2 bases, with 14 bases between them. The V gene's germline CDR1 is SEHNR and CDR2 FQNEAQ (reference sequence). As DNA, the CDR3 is TGTGCCAGCACCCAACGGGGGTCGACTAATGAAAAACTGTTTTTT. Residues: CASTQRGSTNEKLFF.